Following are 30 T cell receptor beta chains from one sample sequenced in a study of T cell responses to AZD1222 COVID-19 vaccine. Here immunoSEQ multiplex PCR was the method, and the copy in TCRdb shows in-frame clones only, minus some. The repertoire holds about 110,000 clones, with less than 95% as singletons. This material consisted of peripheral blood, taken on day 0 of AZD1222 vaccination. Receptors were obtained from an adult in good health.

As concerns this clone: The DNA is omitted, as the CDR3 cannot be located on it reliably, and the CDR3 follows TCRdb's listing. This chain's CDR3 is CASILEGGEKLFF. The rearrangement uses TRBV6-5 and TRBJ1-4. The CDR3 has 13 amino acids, counting both end residues. CDR1 is MNHEY, CDR2 SVGAGI, per germline.

The J gene is TRBJ2-2, the V gene TRBV10-1; weak D call: TRBD2 (5 bases). The ends were cut back, 5 bases at V and 6 bases at J, with 10 bases in the middle. Germline values: CDR1 WNHNN, CDR2 SYGVQD (reference sequence). The CDR3 covers 13 residues. CDR3 coding DNA: TGCGCCAGCAGTCCCCGCGGGCCCGGGGAGCTGTTTTTT. Residues: CASSPRGPGELFF.

The chain uses TRBV5-6 and TRBJ2-2, with unresolved D. Germline CDR1 SGHDT, CDR2 YYEEEE. Trimming removed 6 bases at V and 8 bases at J, with 14 bases between. The CDR3 totals 13 residues. CDR3 DNA: TGTGCCAGCAAAACGACGGGTGCTGGGGAGCTGTTTTTT. Its translation: CASKTTGAGELFF.

There are a few counts of this clone. This chain uses TRBV11-2 with TRBJ2-3, with D possibly being TRBD2 (6 bases). Germline loops: CDR1 SGHAT, CDR2 FQNNGV. CDR3 size: 12 residues. Deletions cut 6 bases from V and 4 bases from J, with 8 bases between. The CDR3 spells CASRRDSDTQYF. In nucleotides, the CDR3 is TGTGCCAGCAGACGGGACTCAGATACGCAGTATTTT.

This clone has a single count. The rearrangement links TRBV7-8 to TRBJ1-1; TRBD1 might be the D (5 bases). Looked up from germline, CDR1 is SGHVS and CDR2 is FQNEAQ. The ends were cut back, 8 bases at V and 2 bases at J, with 12 bases in the middle. This CDR3 is 13 amino acids long. CDR3 sequence (DNA): TGTGCCAGCGGGGCGGCTTATAACACTGAAGCTTTCTTT. Translation: CASGAAYNTEAFF.

The chain couples TRBV9 to TRBJ1-4; 7 bases match TRBD1. Looked up from germline, CDR1 is SGDLS and CDR2 is YYNGEE. After removal of 4 bases from V and 7 bases from J, the junction contained 10 bases not matched to a gene. This CDR3 comprises 15 residues. For the CDR3, the DNA is TGTGCCAGCAGCCCACAGACAGGGAAGGGTGAAAAACTGTTTTTT. The encoded protein is CASSPQTGKGEKLFF.

This clone showed up just once. The chain employs TRBV3-1 (or the pseudogene TRBV3-2) and TRBJ2-5; TRBD2 aligns across 7 bases. The CDR3 spans 12 residues. In germline, CDR1 is LGHDT, CDR2 YNNKEL (reference sequence). The junction had 3 bases not matched to a gene; V was cut back by 6 bases and J by 5 bases. CDR3 sequence (DNA): TGTGCCAGCAGGGACGGGGGGGAGACCCAGTACTTC. It translates to CASRDGGETQYF.

This chain links TRBV7-9 with TRBJ2-7; D not certain. CDR3 length equals 10 residues. Germline CDR1 is SEHNR and CDR2 is FQNEAQ (reference sequence). Trimming pared 2 bases from V and 4 bases from J, leaving 0 bases between. The CDR3 DNA reads TGTGCCAGCAGCTTATACGAGCAGTACTTC. Amino acid sequence: CASSLYEQYF.

CDR3 nucleotides: TGTGCCAGCAGCTTAGGCCGGGGGGCATGGCCCGGGGAGCTGTTTTTT. It specifies CASSLGRGAWPGELFF. The chain joins TRBV28 to TRBJ2-2; TRBD2 might be the D (7 bases). The V end lost 6 bases, the J end lost 6 bases, and 20 bases lay between the germline ends. Germline V lookup: CDR1 MDHEN, CDR2 SYDVKM. CDR3 length: 16 amino acids.

The gene calls are TRBV5-1 and TRBJ2-2; D unclear. Germline assignment: CDR1 SGHRS and CDR2 YFSETQ. The V and J ends lost 4 bases and 0 bases respectively, with 13 bases between them. This CDR3 is built from 16 residues. The CDR3: CASSPTPDANTGELFF. The CDR3 DNA follows: TGCGCCAGCAGCCCCACACCCGACGCGAACACCGGGGAGCTGTTTTTT.

The chain couples TRBV25-1 to TRBJ2-7; no clear D. V gave up 2 bases and J gave up 5 bases, with 13 bases separating them. Germline V gene data show CDR1 as MGHDK and CDR2 as SYGVNS. CDR3 size: 14 residues. CDR3: CASSEPPHSDEQYF. CDR3 in DNA: TGTGCCAGCAGTGAACCCCCCCATAGTGACGAGCAGTACTTC.

This rearrangement joins TRBV6-9 to TRBJ1-4; 8 nucleotides line up with TRBD1. The CDR3 runs to 14 residues. Germline loops: CDR1 MNHGY, CDR2 SVAAGI. V was clipped by 3 bases and J by 8 bases; unmatched bases: 5. CDR3 in amino acids: CASSYRGREEKLFF. CDR3 bases: TGTGCCAGCAGTTACAGGGGGCGAGAAGAAAAACTGTTTTTT.

The J gene is TRBJ2-2, the V gene TRBV6-2 or TRBV6-3, with 9 bases identical to TRBD1. This CDR3 is 18 amino acids long. CDR1 and CDR2 (germline): MNHEY, SVGEGT. The J segment lost 0 bases and the V segment lost 4 bases, leaving 9 bases of the junction unmatched. The CDR3 DNA reads TGTGCCAGCAGTTCGTCCCGGGACAGGGAGTCGAACACCGGGGAGCTGTTTTTT. It encodes CASSSSRDRESNTGELFF.

This rearrangement joins TRBV3-1 (or the pseudogene TRBV3-2) to TRBJ1-2; D is perhaps TRBD1 (6 bases). Germline V lookup: CDR1 LGHDT, CDR2 YNNKEL (reference sequence). The CDR3 contains 14 residues. Deletions cut 4 bases from V and 4 bases from J, with 13 bases between. The CDR3 sequence is CASSPSGGPYGYTF. The CDR3, as DNA: TGTGCCAGCAGCCCCTCTGGGGGCCCCTATGGCTACACCTTC.

The J gene is TRBJ2-3, the V gene TRBV10-3; D gene unclear. Trimming removed 0 bases from V and 3 bases from J, with 13 bases in between. From germline, CDR1 is ENHRY and CDR2 SYGVKD. The CDR3 spans 16 residues. The CDR3 here is CAISESLGKGTDTQYF. CDR3 in DNA: TGTGCCATCAGTGAGTCGCTGGGGAAAGGAACAGATACGCAGTATTTT.

This clone occurred once. The chain uses TRBV19 and TRBJ1-6; D gene uncertain. The germline V gene encodes CDR1 LNHDA and CDR2 SQIVND (reference sequence). The CDR3 runs to 15 residues. Trimming took 3 bases from V and 7 from J, leaving 13 bases between them. CDR3 sequence: CASSISRELNSPLHF. The CDR3 DNA reads TGTGCCAGTAGTATTTCGAGGGAGCTGAATTCACCCCTCCACTTT.

This rearrangement joins TRBV5-1 to TRBJ2-5; the D gene is possibly TRBD2 (6 bases). Germline assignment: CDR1 SGHRS and CDR2 YFSETQ. The V end was cut by 4 bases, the J end by 5 bases, with 18 bases between. There are 15 residues in the CDR3. The CDR3 bases are TGCGCCAGCAGCGAGGCGACTAGGCCCCTGGAGACCCAGTACTTC. Translated, it gives CASSEATRPLETQYF.

The chain couples TRBV6-5 to TRBJ1-2; D is uncertain. The CDR3 length is 13 residues. In germline, CDR1 is MNHEY, CDR2 SVGAGI. V lost 6 bases, J lost 2 bases, and 10 bases lay in between. In DNA form, the CDR3 reads TGTGCCAGCAGCCAACAGCTAAACTATGGCTACACCTTC. Translation gives CASSQQLNYGYTF.

The chain has TRBV11-2 and TRBJ2-3; no definite D call. This CDR3 has 11 residues. Germline CDR1 is SGHAT and CDR2 is FQNNGV. V gave up 2 bases and J gave up 4 bases, with 1 base separating them. The CDR3 coding sequence is TGTGCCAGCAGCTTACCAGATACGCAGTATTTT. This gives the protein CASSLPDTQYF.

This chain connects TRBV9 to TRBJ2-3; 10 bases are a match to TRBD2. From germline, CDR1 is SGDLS and CDR2 YYNGEE. The CDR3 runs to 18 residues. With V trimmed by 0 bases and J by 2 bases, 9 bases remained unmatched. The CDR3, as DNA: TGTGCCAGCAGCGTAGGAAGTGGCCTAGCGGGGGTCACAGATACGCAGTATTTT. It encodes CASSVGSGLAGVTDTQYF.

The chain links TRBV4-1 to TRBJ2-2, with 8 bases that match TRBD1. V shed 0 bases, J shed 2 bases, and the junction held 11 bases outside the gene matches. This CDR3 contains 19 residues. Germline lookup yields CDR1 MGHRA and CDR2 YSYEKL. This chain's CDR3 is CASSQDQGAFRVNTGELFF. CDR3 DNA sequence: TGCGCCAGCAGCCAAGATCAGGGGGCGTTCCGAGTCAACACCGGGGAGCTGTTTTTT.

This clone occurred once. The chain combines TRBV20-1 with TRBJ2-7; no reliable D call. The CDR3 length is 11 residues. The V end lost 5 bases, the J end lost 2 bases, and 7 bases lay between the germline ends. Germline V gene lookup returns CDR1 DFQATT and CDR2 SNEGSKA (reference sequence). CDR3 region: CSAFPPYEQYF. In nucleotides, the CDR3 is TGCAGTGCTTTCCCCCCCTACGAGCAGTACTTC.

The V call is TRBV19, the J call TRBJ2-7; 8 bases are a match to TRBD1. V trimming: 4 bases; J trimming: 2 bases; junction bases outside the gene matches: 4. The CDR3 contains 14 residues. The germline gives CDR1 LNHDA, CDR2 SQIVND (reference sequence). CDR3 coding DNA: TGTGCCAGTAGTACAACAGGGGGGCCCTACGAGCAGTACTTC. This encodes CASSTTGGPYEQYF.

The chain recombines TRBV6-4 with TRBJ2-1; D perhaps matches TRBD2 (6 bases). The CDR3 is 16 amino acids. Germline lookup yields CDR1 MRHNA and CDR2 SNTAGT. Trimming shortened V by 1 base and J by 5 bases, and 15 bases separated the two germline ends. The CDR3 loop is CASSDYWGVDNNEQFF. DNA of the CDR3: TGTGCCAGCAGTGACTATTGGGGGGTCGACAACAATGAGCAGTTCTTC.

This chain uses TRBV28 with TRBJ1-5, with D perhaps matching TRBD1 (5 bases). This CDR3 has 15 amino acids. CDR1 is MDHEN, CDR2 SYDVKM, per germline. Trimming took 10 bases from V and 2 from J, leaving 18 bases between them. The chain's CDR3 is CATCRGIGGNQPQHF. The DNA of the CDR3 is TGTGCCACCTGTCGGGGGATAGGGGGCAATCAGCCCCAGCATTTT.

This chain uses TRBV5-8 with TRBJ1-6; D not resolved. The V gene lost 4 bases and the J gene lost 2 bases, with 16 bases spanning the gap. This CDR3 is 17 amino acids long. Germline lookup yields CDR1 SGHTS and CDR2 YDEGEE. Here the CDR3 reads CASSRGPRWAYNSPLHF. For the CDR3, the DNA is TGTGCCAGCAGCCGAGGACCGAGGTGGGCCTATAATTCACCCCTCCACTTT.

The chain has TRBV15 and TRBJ2-7, with D possibly TRBD1 on 6 matching bases. Germline assignment: CDR1 LNHNV and CDR2 YYDKDF (reference sequence). Deletions cut 1 base from V and 3 bases from J, with 10 bases between. This CDR3 comprises 14 residues. As DNA, the CDR3 is TGTGCCACCAGCAGAGGGCAGGACAGCTACGAGCAGTACTTC. Translating gives CATSRGQDSYEQYF.

This chain uses TRBV30 with TRBJ2-3; D might be TRBD2 (5 bases). This CDR3 has 14 amino acids. The V end lost 1 base, the J end lost 1 base, and 9 bases lay between the germline ends. CDR1 and CDR2 (germline): GTSNPN, SVGIG (reference sequence). The CDR3 DNA is TGTGCCTGGAGTGCCCTGAGGGGCACAGATACGCAGTATTTT. It specifies CAWSALRGTDTQYF.

The chain has TRBV6-6 and TRBJ1-6; 8 bases agree with TRBD1. The CDR3 contains 16 residues. V lost 6 bases, J lost 4 bases, and 8 bases stayed unmatched. Per the germline V gene, CDR1 is MNHNY and CDR2 is SVGAGI (reference sequence). The DNA for the CDR3 is TGTGCCAGCAGCTCGGACAGGGACTATTATAATTCACCCCTCCACTTT. Translation: CASSSDRDYYNSPLHF.

This sequence joins TRBV6-5 and TRBJ1-6, with D possibly matching TRBD1 (6 bases). Trimming left V 7 bases short and J 6 bases short, with 16 bases between. The CDR3 is 15 amino acids. Germline V lookup: CDR1 MNHEY, CDR2 SVGAGI. In DNA, the CDR3 is TGTGCCAGCACCACACCGGGACACACTAATTCACCCCTCCACTTT. Translation: CASTTPGHTNSPLHF.